This T cell receptor (beta chain) was profiled in a study of shared clonotypes between healthy human individuals. Background on the study: Three CD4 naive, three CD4 memory, two CD8 naive and one CD8 memory plate were used per donor. General study findings and limits: Across subsets, estimated richness was generally greater for naive than for memory populations. Tissues were not sampled, only blood, and their repertoires likely differ.

Germline-derived CDR1 and CDR2 are MDHEN and SYDVKM. The CDR3 is 15 amino acids. The junction had 7 bases not matched to a gene; V was cut back by 5 bases and J by 4 bases. Generated by immunoSEQ multiplex PCR, the TCRdb table keeps only in-frame clones and is missing some. The sample yields about 2.2 million clones, over 85% seen once. CD45RO negativity and positive selection for CCR7 defined naive CD8 cells, a population that excluded terminally differentiated effector memory CD45RA+ cells. Worth noting for this clone: The antigen remains undetermined.

The sample taken for sequencing was naive CD8+ T cells from PBMCs. The gene calls are TRBV28 and TRBJ2-1, with 8 bases aligning to TRBD2. This clonotype originated in a young man in good health. Some clones in this sample may be carry-over from other donors' samples. The CDR3 loop reads CASSPVAGIYNEQFF. As DNA, the CDR3 is TGTGCCAGCAGTCCTGTAGCGGGGATTTACAATGAGCAGTTCTTC.